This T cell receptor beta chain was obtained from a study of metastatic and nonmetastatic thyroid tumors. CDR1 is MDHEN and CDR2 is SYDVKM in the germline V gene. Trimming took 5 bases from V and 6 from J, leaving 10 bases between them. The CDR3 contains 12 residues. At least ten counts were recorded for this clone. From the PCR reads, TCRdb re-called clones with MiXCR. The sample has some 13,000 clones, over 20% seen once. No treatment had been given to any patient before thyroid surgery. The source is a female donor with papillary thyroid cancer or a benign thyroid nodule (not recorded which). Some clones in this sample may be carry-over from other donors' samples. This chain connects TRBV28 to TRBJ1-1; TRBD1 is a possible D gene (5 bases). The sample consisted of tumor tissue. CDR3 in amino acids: CASSVGGSEAFF. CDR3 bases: TGTGCCAGCAGTGTGGGGGGTTCTGAAGCTTTCTTT.